Below, 6 T cell receptor beta chains from the same sample are listed, as sequenced in a study of shared clonotypes between healthy human individuals. Some clones are missing from TCRdb's copy, which holds only in-frame ones; the method was immunoSEQ multiplex PCR. The sample has 2 million to 2.5 million clones, roughly 92% seen once. Input material: naive CD4+ T cells from PBMCs. Noted subset: CD45RA+ positively selected. The receptor set was obtained from a man in his late teens or twenties in good health. Some clones in this sample may be carry-over from other donors' samples.

The sample holds one count of this clone. The chain is built from TRBV19 and TRBJ2-1, with D unresolved. V lost 6 bases, J lost 9 bases, and 21 bases lay in between. This CDR3 is 15 amino acids long. CDR1 LNHDA and CDR2 SQIVND come from the germline V gene (reference sequence). The CDR3 loop is CASSPASLHYGEQFF. DNA of the CDR3: TGTGCCAGTAGCCCGGCGAGTCTCCATTACGGTGAGCAGTTCTTC.

The V call is TRBV18, the J call TRBJ1-3, with D maybe TRBD1 (6 bases). Between the trimmed V and J ends, which lost 3 bases and 6 bases, there was a span of 12 bases. Germline-derived CDR1 and CDR2 are KGHSH and LQKENI. There are 14 residues in the CDR3. The CDR3 protein is CASSPQTGLNTIYF. Written as DNA, the CDR3 is TGTGCCAGCTCACCTCAGACAGGACTAAACACCATATATTTT.

V and J are TRBV10-3 and TRBJ2-3, with 10 bases lining up with TRBD2. V trimming: 6 bases; J trimming: 7 bases; junction bases outside the gene matches: 10. This CDR3 region has 15 residues. Looked up from germline, CDR1 is ENHRY and CDR2 is SYGVKD. The CDR3 coding sequence is TGTGCCATCAGCGACACTAGCGGGACCCCCCATACGCAGTATTTT. It encodes CAISDTSGTPHTQYF.

As for this clone: Additional DNA sequences in this sample encode the identical CDR3. The CDR3 nucleotides are TGTGCCAGCAGCCTAGGGTACGAGCAGTACTTC. Encoded protein: CASSLGYEQYF. V usage is TRBV4-2 and J usage is TRBJ2-7; D is uncertain. The germline V gene encodes CDR1 LGHNA and CDR2 YNFKEQ. The CDR3 sequence is 11 residues long. Trimming took off 4 bases at V and 4 bases at J, with 5 bases between the two ends.

The rearrangement links TRBV5-1 to TRBJ2-7; TRBD1 matches 8 bases. V was pared by 3 bases and J by 0 bases, with 8 bases of the junction left unmatched. The CDR3 sequence is 16 residues long. Looked up from germline, CDR1 is SGHRS and CDR2 is YFSETQ. The CDR3 DNA sequence: TGCGCCAGCAGCTCAGGGGGCGGCGGAATCTCCTACGAGCAGTACTTC. This gives the protein CASSSGGGGISYEQYF.

The V and J genes are TRBV28 and TRBJ2-1; 8 bases are a match to TRBD1. The CDR3 contains 15 residues. Germline trimming cut 4 bases from V and 8 bases from J; bases unmatched to any gene: 10. Germline CDR1 is MDHEN and CDR2 is SYDVKM. The CDR3 DNA reads as TGTGCCAGCAGTTCGGCAGGGGGCAAGTCTTATGAGCAGTTCTTC. This codes for CASSSAGGKSYEQFF.